The 5 T cell receptor beta chains given below trace back to one sample, sequenced in a study of blood T cell repertoires in COVID-19. Profiled with immunoSEQ multiplex PCR; TCRdb holds only in-frame clones, not every one. The sample includes more than 300,000 clones, over 80% of them seen just once. Sequenced input: PBMCs or T cells enriched from blood (not recorded which). These receptors were obtained from a woman in her 50s who had recovered from COVID-19.

In this sample, this clone turned up a few times. The chain uses TRBV6-5 and TRBJ2-1; 9 bases align to TRBD2. Trimming took 2 bases from V and 5 from J; bases not matched to a gene: 7. Germline loops: CDR1 MNHEY, CDR2 SVGAGI. The CDR3 has 16 amino acids. The CDR3 is CASSYGGAGGNNEQFF. CDR3 in DNA: TGTGCCAGCAGTTACGGGGGAGCGGGAGGTAACAATGAGCAGTTCTTC.

The V gene is TRBV7-3, the J gene TRBJ2-1; 12 nucleotides line up with TRBD2. CDR1 and CDR2 (germline): SGHTA, FQGTGA. V dropped 5 bases and J dropped 7; count of bases not matched to a gene: 6. The CDR3 length is 15 residues. The CDR3 region has the DNA TGTGCCAGCAGCCTGACTAGCGGGAGCGGTAATGAGCAGTTCTTC. Translated: CASSLTSGSGNEQFF. The whole variable domain, filled in from reference TRBV7-3 and TRBJ2-1, reads GAGVSQTPSNKVTEKGKYVELRCDPISGHTALYWYRQSLGQGPEFLIYFQGTGAADDSGLPNDRFFAVRPEGSVSTLKIQRTERGDSAVYLCASSLTSGSGNEQFFGPGTRLTVL.

Points on this clone: Other DNA sequences in this sample translate to the same CDR3. V and J are TRBV3-1 (or the pseudogene TRBV3-2) and TRBJ2-1, with unresolved D. The V end lost 0 bases, the J end lost 4 bases, and 4 bases lay between the germline ends. The CDR3 is 13 amino acids. Germline lookup yields CDR1 LGHDT and CDR2 YNNKEL (reference sequence). CDR3 region: CASSQDRYNEQFF. The DNA for the CDR3 is TGTGCCAGCAGCCAAGACAGGTACAATGAGCAGTTCTTC.

This rearrangement joins TRBV20-1 to TRBJ1-2, with TRBD1 matching 9 bases. Germline CDR1 and CDR2: DFQATT and SNEGSKA (reference sequence). The CDR3 contains 11 residues. CDR3 sequence reads: CSRTGDYGYTF. The DNA of the CDR3 is TGCAGCCGGACAGGGGACTATGGCTACACCTTC.

This clone was counted a few times. This chain connects TRBV3-1 (or the pseudogene TRBV3-2) to TRBJ1-1; 7 nucleotides match TRBD1. Per the germline V gene, CDR1 is LGHDT and CDR2 is YNNKEL (reference sequence). The CDR3 has 14 amino acids. After removal of 1 base from V and 7 bases from J, the junction contained 6 bases not matched to a gene. In nucleotides, the CDR3 is TGTGCCAGCAGCCAAGGTCGGGACAGCGGTGAAGCTTTCTTT. It codes for CASSQGRDSGEAFF.